The 25 T cell receptor beta chains below come from one sample, sequenced in a study of T cell changes during pregnancy in multiple sclerosis. Clones were sequenced by immunoSEQ multiplex PCR, and TCRdb holds only the in-frame ones, with some missing. The data show about 48,000 clones, 88% seen once. Sequenced material: CD4+ T cells from peripheral blood mononuclear cells, taken in the second trimester of pregnancy. The source is a female donor with multiple sclerosis, enrolled in a pregnancy study.

The genes are TRBV29-1 and TRBJ2-7; 7 nucleotides match TRBD1. Germline CDR1 is SQVTM and CDR2 is ANQGSEA. The CDR3 is made up of 13 amino acids. J gave up 4 bases and V 5 bases, and 8 bases lay outside the gene matches. In DNA, the CDR3 is TGCAGCGTTAGTACAGGGGTAGGATACGAGCAGTACTTC. Its protein is CSVSTGVGYEQYF.

CDR3 in amino acids: CASSLARTDYYGYTF. The CDR3, as DNA: TGTGCCAGCAGCTTAGCGCGGACAGATTACTATGGCTACACCTTC. The rearrangement links TRBV7-2 to TRBJ1-2; a weak D match, TRBD1 (6 bases). CDR3 size: 15 residues. CDR1 and CDR2 (germline): SGHTA, FQGNSA. The V end lost 0 bases, the J end lost 3 bases, and 11 bases lay between the germline ends.

A single count supports this clone. This rearrangement joins TRBV7-2 to TRBJ2-5, with TRBD2 matching 10 bases. CDR1 and CDR2 from the germline V gene are SGHTA and FQGNSA. CDR3 length equals 15 residues. The ends lost 1 base at V and 5 bases at J; junction bases unmatched: 4. CDR3 protein: CASSLVTSGTETQYF. DNA for the CDR3: TGTGCCAGCAGCTTAGTCACTAGCGGGACGGAGACCCAGTACTTC.

Only one count was recorded for this clone. J is TRBJ2-3 and V is TRBV5-1, with TRBD1 matching over 7 bases. V lost 3 bases, J lost 3 bases, and 7 bases stayed unmatched. The CDR3 is 15 residues long. The germline gives CDR1 SGHRS, CDR2 YFSETQ. In DNA, the CDR3 is TGCGCCAGCAGCTCGGCTGGACAGGTTACAGATACGCAGTATTTT. Protein sequence: CASSSAGQVTDTQYF.

V usage is TRBV7-2 and J usage is TRBJ2-1; D may be TRBD2 (5 bases). Germline V gives CDR1 SGHTA, CDR2 FQGNSA. The CDR3 length is 14 residues. The V end lost 1 base, the J end lost 8 bases, and 12 bases lay between the germline ends. CDR3 sequence: CASSLVGEFYEQFF. CDR3 coding DNA: TGTGCCAGCAGCTTAGTGGGAGAGTTTTATGAGCAGTTCTTC. The full variable domain, rest sourced from reference TRBV7-2 and TRBJ2-1, is GAGVSQSPSNKVTEKGKDVELRCDPISGHTALYWYRQSLGQGLEFLIYFQGNSAPDKSGLPSDRFSAERTGGSVSTLTIQRTQQEDSAVYLCASSLVGEFYEQFFGPGTRLTVL.

This chain uses TRBV4-2 with TRBJ1-1; D gene unclear. The CDR3 is made up of 14 amino acids. From germline, CDR1 is LGHNA and CDR2 YNFKEQ. Trimming left V 0 bases short and J 6 bases short, with 11 bases between. CDR3 sequence reads: CASSQEILAAEAFF. The CDR3 DNA reads as TGTGCCAGCAGCCAAGAGATTTTGGCGGCTGAAGCTTTCTTT.

The chain recombines TRBV18 with TRBJ2-7, with 10 bases aligning to TRBD2. CDR3 length equals 15 residues. Germline V gene lookup returns CDR1 KGHSH and CDR2 LQKENI. Trimming took 3 bases from V and 2 from J; bases not matched to a gene: 4. CDR3 residues: CASSPTSGLTYEQYF. CDR3 bases: TGTGCCAGCTCACCGACTAGCGGGCTTACCTACGAGCAGTACTTC.

The CDR3 reads CASSRGKGTGELFF. CDR3 DNA: TGCGCCAGCAGCCGGGGGAAGGGAACCGGGGAGCTGTTTTTT. The chain uses TRBV5-1 and TRBJ2-2, with D perhaps matching TRBD2 (6 bases). The germline V gene has CDR1 SGHRS and CDR2 YFSETQ. Trimming took 4 bases from V and 5 from J, leaving 12 bases between them. The CDR3 has 14 amino acids.

V is TRBV9 and J is TRBJ2-7, with 12 bases lining up with TRBD2. This CDR3 contains 15 residues. V was pared by 0 bases and J by 5 bases, with 3 bases of the junction left unmatched. Germline V gene data show CDR1 as SGDLS and CDR2 as YYNGEE. CDR3 residues: CASSVASGRANEQYF. The CDR3 nucleotides are TGTGCCAGCAGCGTAGCTAGCGGGAGGGCCAACGAGCAGTACTTC.

The rearrangement joins TRBV5-4 to TRBJ2-5, with a tentative D call TRBD2 (6 bases). Trimming removed 0 bases from V and 9 bases from J, with 18 bases in between. This CDR3 has 15 amino acids. In germline, CDR1 is SGHNT, CDR2 YYREEE (reference sequence). The CDR3 is CASSLGPPGGMAQYF. As DNA, the CDR3 is TGTGCCAGCAGCTTGGGGCCTCCCGGGGGTATGGCCCAGTACTTC.

The chain links TRBV11-3 to TRBJ2-5; 8 nucleotides agree with TRBD2. Per germline, CDR1 SGHNT and CDR2 YENEEA. The CDR3 consists of 16 residues. Losses at the gene ends were 1 base for V and 5 bases for J; bases not matched to a gene: 9. The DNA of the CDR3 is TGTGCCAGCAGCTTAGGGTCCAGCGGGAGAGGGGAGACCCAGTACTTC. This gives the protein CASSLGSSGRGETQYF.

The chain employs TRBV28 and TRBJ1-1; D unclear. The V and J ends lost 5 bases and 3 bases respectively, with 7 bases between them. Germline loops: CDR1 MDHEN, CDR2 SYDVKM. CDR3 length: 12 amino acids. CDR3 amino acids: CASSLQYTEAFF. DNA for the CDR3: TGTGCCAGCAGTCTCCAGTACACTGAAGCTTTCTTT.

This clone was picked up one time. V and J are TRBV28 and TRBJ1-4; 12 bases map to TRBD1. Trimming at V came to 1 base and at J to 7 bases, leaving 10 bases not matched to a gene. This CDR3 has 18 amino acids. Per the germline V gene, CDR1 is MDHEN and CDR2 is SYDVKM. The CDR3 coding sequence is TGTGCCAGCAGTTTATATGGGACAGGGGGCGTCGTGGGTGAAAAACTGTTTTTT. It is translated as CASSLYGTGGVVGEKLFF.

Only one count was recorded for this clone. The V gene is TRBV6-6, the J gene TRBJ2-1, with D possibly matching TRBD1 (5 bases). The length of the CDR3 is 13 residues. Germline CDR1 and CDR2: MNHNY and SVGAGI (reference sequence). The CDR3, as DNA: TGTGCAGGGGCGGCGAGCTCCTACAATGAGCAGTTCTTC. Amino acids: CAGAASSYNEQFF.

J is TRBJ2-7 and V is TRBV28; tentatively, D is TRBD2 (7 bases). The CDR3 loop spans 16 amino acids. Germline values: CDR1 MDHEN, CDR2 SYDVKM. V was shortened by 7 bases and J by 5 bases, with 24 bases between the two germline ends. DNA for the CDR3: TGTGCCAGCACCACTCCGGGGCGGGGGCTTGGAAACGAGCAGTACTTC. Translation: CASTTPGRGLGNEQYF.

This sequence joins TRBV9 and TRBJ2-5; no definite D call. Trimming removed 0 bases at V and 4 bases at J, with 4 bases between. Germline-derived CDR1 and CDR2 are SGDLS and YYNGEE. This CDR3 is built from 12 residues. The CDR3 spells CASSVGGETQYF. Here the CDR3 DNA reads TGTGCCAGCAGCGTAGGCGGAGAGACCCAGTACTTC.

The rearrangement links TRBV6-1 to TRBJ2-1, with TRBD2 as a possible D gene (5 bases). V lost 6 bases to trimming and J lost 1 base, with 7 bases between them. The CDR3 consists of 13 residues. The germline V gene encodes CDR1 MNHNS and CDR2 SASEGT. This chain's CDR3 is CASSRDSYNEQFF. The CDR3 DNA reads as TGTGCCAGCAGCCGGGATTCCTACAATGAGCAGTTCTTC.

This clone occurred a few times. The gene calls are TRBV29-1 and TRBJ1-5, with D possibly matching TRBD1 (5 bases). The V and J ends lost 2 bases and 2 bases respectively, with 13 bases between them. Germline V CDR1 and CDR2: SQVTM, ANQGSEA. The CDR3 is 15 residues long. CDR3 loop: CSVEIGAGGNQPQHF. The DNA for the CDR3 is TGCAGCGTTGAAATCGGGGCGGGAGGCAATCAGCCCCAGCATTTT.

The rearrangement links TRBV4-3 to TRBJ1-1, with a possible D match to TRBD1 (5 bases). Germline V gene data show CDR1 as LGHNA and CDR2 as YSLEER. V lost 3 bases and J 6 bases, leaving 17 bases between the germline ends. CDR3 length: 15 residues. This CDR3 is CASSHRGLPGAEAFF. In nucleotides, the CDR3 is TGCGCCAGCAGCCACCGCGGACTCCCGGGGGCTGAAGCTTTCTTT.

The V call is TRBV5-1, the J call TRBJ2-1; perhaps TRBD1 as D (5 bases). Germline loops: CDR1 SGHRS, CDR2 YFSETQ. The ends were cut back, 4 bases at V and 7 bases at J, with 15 bases in the middle. The CDR3 has 14 residues. CDR3 protein: CASSLDRQGNEQFF. The DNA for the CDR3 is TGCGCCAGCAGCCTTGACCGGCAGGGTAATGAGCAGTTCTTC. The full variable domain, in which reference TRBV5-1 and TRBJ2-1 provide the parts outside the CDR3, is KAGVTQTPRYLIKTRGQQVTLSCSPISGHRSVSWYQQTPGQGLQFLFEYFSETQRNKGNFPGRFSGRQFSNSRSEMNVSTLELGDSALYLCASSLDRQGNEQFFGPGTRLTVL.

The chain has TRBV21-1 and TRBJ2-2; the table's D call of TRBD2 was not tested on the DNA. TRBV21-1 is labeled a pseudogene. The CDR3 totals 17 residues. The CDR3 DNA sequence: TGTGCCAGCAGTGGAAGAGCGGGAGAAGGAAACACCGGGGAGCTGTTTTTT. Its protein product is CASSGRAGEGNTGELFF.

The V call is TRBV19, the J call TRBJ1-5; weak D call: TRBD1 (6 bases). Trimming removed 8 bases at V and 4 bases at J, with 9 bases between. CDR3 length: 12 amino acids. In germline, CDR1 is LNHDA, CDR2 SQIVND (reference sequence). In DNA, the CDR3 is TGTGCCAGTTCAAGGGGGAATCAGCCCCAGCATTTT. Encoded protein: CASSRGNQPQHF.

This sequence joins TRBV7-2 and TRBJ2-7; 7 bases line up with TRBD1. Looked up from germline, CDR1 is SGHTA and CDR2 is FQGNSA. The CDR3 consists of 14 residues. Trimming at V came to 4 bases and at J to 5 bases, leaving 8 bases not matched to a gene. The CDR3 DNA reads as TGTGCCAGCAGCTCAAAGACAGGGTCCCACGAGCAGTACTTC. As protein: CASSSKTGSHEQYF.

CDR3 protein: CASSRGGYEQYF. CDR3 DNA sequence: TGTGCCAGCAGCCGGGGGGGGTACGAGCAGTACTTC. The chain recombines TRBV11-3 with TRBJ2-7, with 8 bases fitting TRBD2. V shed 5 bases and J 4 bases; nucleotides not matched to a gene: 1. The length of the CDR3 is 12 residues. Germline V gene sequence: CDR1 SGHNT, CDR2 YENEEA.

V and J are TRBV10-3 and TRBJ1-1; D is possibly TRBD1 (6 bases). There are 13 residues in the CDR3. V lost 0 bases to trimming and J lost 11 bases, with 13 bases between them. In germline, CDR1 is ENHRY, CDR2 SYGVKD. The CDR3 reads CAISESGQLAAFF. DNA for the CDR3: TGTGCCATCAGTGAGTCAGGACAGCTGGCCGCTTTCTTT.